This paragraph covers one T cell receptor (beta chain) sequence. The sample comes from a study of blood T cell repertoires in COVID-19. Turning to the study itself: Specimens from acute and convalescent COVID-19 originated in the United States, Italy and Spain. T cells, B-cell-depleted T cells, or PBMCs supplied cDNA or gDNA.

Germline values: CDR1 SGHRS, CDR2 YFSETQ. V was clipped by 0 bases and J by 7 bases, with 10 bases between them. The CDR3 is 14 amino acids. The authors' processing: Amplification of reference gene primers provided the estimated nucleated cell counts. Profiling relied on immunoSEQ multiplex PCR, and the TCRdb table lists in-frame clones only, not all of them. V and J calls and clone size are as listed in that table; D and trimming were resolved from the DNA. The sample yields under 250,000 clones, 75% to 85% seen once. This chain connects TRBV5-1 to TRBJ1-4; D call uncertain. The sample taken for sequencing was peripheral blood. The clonotype was recovered from a human donor in a cohort sampled during active COVID-19. CDR3 amino acids: CASSLGGESEKLFF. CDR3 nucleotides: TGCGCCAGCAGCTTGGGTGGAGAAAGTGAAAAACTGTTTTTT. The variable domain in full, with the rest retrieved from reference TRBV5-1 and TRBJ1-4, is KAGVTQTPRYLIKTRGQQVTLSCSPISGHRSVSWYQQTPGQGLQFLFEYFSETQRNKGNFPGRFSGRQFSNSRSEMNVSTLELGDSALYLCASSLGGESEKLFFGSGTQLSVL.